This T cell receptor beta chain derives from a study of early T cells in non-severe SARS-CoV-2 infection. Each cDNA molecule carried a unique molecular identifier. TCRdb fed the 5' RACE reads into MiXCR, producing one record per CDR3 protein. The sample records 32,000 or so distinct CDR3 sequences, 5.9% being singletons. This CDR3 has 16 residues. The germline V and J ends were trimmed by 3 bases and 3 bases, with 18 bases remaining between them. Germline V lookup: CDR1 SGHTA, CDR2 FQGTGA. Ten or more counts support this clonotype. Specimen: whole blood. The rearrangement links TRBV7-3 to TRBJ2-7; D not resolved. This clonotype was sampled from an adult who was a healthcare worker with PCR-confirmed SARS-CoV-2 infection or an uninfected control (not recorded which). CDR3 residues: CASSLTPESPSYEQYF. In DNA, the CDR3 is TGTGCCAGCAGCTTGACCCCAGAATCCCCCAGCTACGAGCAGTACTTC.